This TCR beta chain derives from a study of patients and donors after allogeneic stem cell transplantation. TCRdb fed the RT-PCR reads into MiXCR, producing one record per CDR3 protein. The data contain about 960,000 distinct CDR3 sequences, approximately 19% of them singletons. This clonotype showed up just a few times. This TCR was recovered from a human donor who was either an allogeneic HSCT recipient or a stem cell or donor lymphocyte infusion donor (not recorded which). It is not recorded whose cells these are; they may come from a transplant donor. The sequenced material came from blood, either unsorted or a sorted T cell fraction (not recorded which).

CDR3 residues: CASSQTRGVNYEQYF. CDR3 in DNA: TGCGCCAGCAGCCAAACCCGGGGGGTCAACTACGAGCAGTACTTC. The chain carries TRBV4-3 and TRBJ2-7, with 7 bases identical to TRBD2. There are 15 residues in the CDR3. Germline CDR1 is LGHNA and CDR2 is YSLEER. V trimming: 2 bases; J trimming: 3 bases; junction bases outside the gene matches: 7.